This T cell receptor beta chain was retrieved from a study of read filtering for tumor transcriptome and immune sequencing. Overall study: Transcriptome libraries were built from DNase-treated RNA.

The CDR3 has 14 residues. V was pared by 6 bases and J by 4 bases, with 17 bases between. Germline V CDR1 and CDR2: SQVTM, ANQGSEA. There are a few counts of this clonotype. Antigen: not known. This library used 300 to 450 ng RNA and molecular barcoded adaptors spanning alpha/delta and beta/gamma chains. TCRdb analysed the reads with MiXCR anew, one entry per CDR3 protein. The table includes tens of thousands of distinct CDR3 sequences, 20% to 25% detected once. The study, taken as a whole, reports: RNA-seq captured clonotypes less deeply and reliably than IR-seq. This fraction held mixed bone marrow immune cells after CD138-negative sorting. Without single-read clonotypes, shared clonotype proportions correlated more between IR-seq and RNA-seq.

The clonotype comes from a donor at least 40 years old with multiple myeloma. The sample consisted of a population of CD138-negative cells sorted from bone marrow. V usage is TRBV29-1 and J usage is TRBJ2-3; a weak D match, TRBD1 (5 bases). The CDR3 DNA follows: TGCAGCGTCCAAAGGCAGGGTCCAGCAGATACGCAGTATTTT. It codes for CSVQRQGPADTQYF.